The 20 T cell receptor beta chains below were found in one sample sequenced in a study of monozygotic twins with inflammatory bowel disease. TCRdb reprocessed the 5' RACE reads, with one entry per CDR3 protein and no DNA. The sample spans some 150,000 distinct CDR3 sequences; the ten largest clones claim approximately 1.2%. The source material was blood. These receptor sequences come from a human donor with ulcerative colitis or Crohn's disease, or a healthy co-twin of an affected twin (not recorded which).

The chain couples TRBV2 to TRBJ1-2; the D call of TRBD1 rests on TCRdb alone, since no DNA is present to check it. Looked up from germline, CDR1 is SNHLY and CDR2 is FYNNEI. The CDR3 is 14 residues long. The CDR3 here is CASSAGTPVGGYTF.

The chain is built from TRBV29-1 and TRBJ1-2; TCRdb gives TRBD1 as the D gene, but with no DNA this cannot be confirmed. CDR3 size: 12 residues. Per germline, CDR1 SQVTM and CDR2 ANQGSEA. CDR3 in amino acids: CSVEGGPYGYTF. Using reference TRBV29-1 and TRBJ1-2 for the parts outside the CDR3, the full variable domain is SAVISQKPSRDICQRGTSLTIQCQVDSQVTMMFWYRQQPGQSLTLIATANQGSEATYESGFVIDKFPISRPNLTFSTLTVSNMSPEDSSIYLCSVEGGPYGYTFGSGTRLTVV.

The gene calls are TRBV7-2 and TRBJ2-7. The CDR3 runs 12 residues. Per the germline V gene, CDR1 is SGHTA and CDR2 is FQGNSA. The CDR3 protein is CASSLDGGEQYF.

The chain employs TRBV27 and TRBJ1-1; the TCRdb call, TRBD1, lacks DNA for checking. This CDR3 is 17 amino acids long. Germline V gene sequence: CDR1 MNHEY, CDR2 SMNVEV (reference sequence). The CDR3 reads CASSFFGQGGQNTEAFF.

The chain recombines TRBV28 with TRBJ2-2. Germline CDR1 is MDHEN and CDR2 is SYDVKM. The CDR3 consists of 15 residues. The CDR3 sequence is CASTSSDSNTGELFF.

This sequence joins TRBV12-3 or TRBV12-4 and TRBJ1-1; TCRdb proposes TRBD1, but this gene call is untestable without DNA. The length of the CDR3 is 14 residues. CDR3 region: CASSLTGGNTEAFF.

This chain links TRBV12-3 or TRBV12-4 with TRBJ2-2. The CDR3 contains 12 residues. The CDR3 region is CASRDWTGELFF.

This CDR3 is CAMSESYLYNEQFF. The chain carries TRBV10-3 and TRBJ2-1. The length of the CDR3 is 14 residues. CDR1 is ENHRY and CDR2 is SYGVKD in the germline V gene.

The chain links TRBV28 to TRBJ1-3; the TRBD1 assignment by TCRdb is unverifiable without DNA. This CDR3 is 15 amino acids long. CDR1 is MDHEN, CDR2 SYDVKM, per germline. This CDR3 reads CASSPGPFSGNTIYF.

V is TRBV10-3 and J is TRBJ2-7; TCRdb's D call, TRBD2, is unchecked because there is no DNA. The length of the CDR3 is 14 residues. CDR1 is ENHRY, CDR2 SYGVKD, per germline. The CDR3: CAISLAGASYEQYF.

The chain recombines TRBV4-3 with TRBJ2-7; TCRdb designates TRBD1, a call that cannot be tested without DNA. Germline-derived CDR1 and CDR2 are LGHNA and YSLEER. This CDR3 has 16 residues. The CDR3: CASSQDKAGVSYEQYF.

The rearrangement uses TRBV7-6 and TRBJ1-5; lacking DNA, the TRBD1 call made by TCRdb goes unchecked. Germline CDR1 is SGHVS and CDR2 is FNYEAQ. The length of the CDR3 is 16 residues. CDR3 residues: CASSPGVGHSNQPQHF.

The chain is built from TRBV18 and TRBJ1-2; TCRdb's assignment of TRBD1 cannot be checked, as there is no DNA. Per the germline V gene, CDR1 is KGHSH and CDR2 is LQKENI. CDR3 length equals 15 residues. CDR3 region: CASSPSVDRGQGYTF.

V gene TRBV30 combines with J gene TRBJ2-2; as DNA is missing, the TRBD2 call by TCRdb cannot be tested. Per germline, CDR1 GTSNPN and CDR2 SVGIG (reference sequence). CDR3 length equals 13 residues. The CDR3 protein is CAWSYRETGELFF.

The gene calls are TRBV5-4 and TRBJ2-1; the D call of TRBD1 rests on TCRdb alone, since no DNA is present to check it. CDR1 is SGHNT and CDR2 is YYREEE in the germline V gene (reference sequence). This CDR3 is built from 15 residues. The CDR3 here is CASSLLLAGVGEQFF.

The CDR3 is CASWDERGSPLHF. This rearrangement joins TRBV5-1 to TRBJ1-6; TCRdb selects TRBD1, and the lack of DNA leaves this call unchecked. CDR1 and CDR2 (germline): SGHRS, YFSETQ. This CDR3 is built from 13 residues.

The rearrangement joins TRBV24-1 to TRBJ2-5. Per the germline V gene, CDR1 is KGHDR and CDR2 is SFDVKD. The CDR3 length is 14 residues. Here the CDR3 reads CATSSSGSQETQYF.

This sequence joins TRBV19 and TRBJ1-1; the TCRdb D gene call, TRBD1, has no DNA to confirm it. The CDR3 runs to 13 residues. From germline, CDR1 is LNHDA and CDR2 SQIVND (reference sequence). CDR3 sequence reads: CASGDNVNTEAFF.

The chain links TRBV12-3 or TRBV12-4 to TRBJ1-3. CDR3 size: 15 residues. The CDR3 is CASSLSQNSGNTIYF.

This chain joins TRBV27 and TRBJ1-1; TCRdb outputs TRBD1, but without DNA this stays unchecked. CDR1 and CDR2 from the germline V gene are MNHEY and SMNVEV (reference sequence). The CDR3 sequence is 15 residues long. The CDR3 sequence is CASSLNRGGQTEAFF.